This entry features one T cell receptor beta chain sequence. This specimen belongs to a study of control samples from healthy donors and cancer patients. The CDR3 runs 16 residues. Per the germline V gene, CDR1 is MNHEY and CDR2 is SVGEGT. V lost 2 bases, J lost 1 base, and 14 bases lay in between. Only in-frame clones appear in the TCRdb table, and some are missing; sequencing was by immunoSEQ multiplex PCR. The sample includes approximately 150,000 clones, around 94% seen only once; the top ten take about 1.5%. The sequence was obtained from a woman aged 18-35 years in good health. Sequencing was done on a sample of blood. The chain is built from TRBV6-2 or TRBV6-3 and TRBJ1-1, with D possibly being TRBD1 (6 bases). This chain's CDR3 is CASSYPVGTTNTEAFF. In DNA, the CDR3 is TGTGCCAGCAGTTACCCCGTAGGGACAACGAACACTGAAGCTTTCTTT.